This T cell receptor (beta chain) comes out of a study of blood T cell repertoires in COVID-19. This table comes from immunoSEQ multiplex PCR, and its TCRdb copy is limited to in-frame clones, with some not included. This repertoire shows 100,000 to 150,000 clones, approximately 86% found once; its top ten account for around 2.3%. This clone was found once. This receptor was obtained from a woman between 50 and 59 years old who had recovered from COVID-19. Input material: PBMCs or T cells enriched from blood (not recorded which).

CDR3 sequence reads: CASSTLRQGATEAFF. The CDR3 DNA reads TGTGCCAGCAGCACCCTTAGACAGGGAGCCACTGAAGCTTTCTTT. V and J are TRBV11-2 and TRBJ1-1, with TRBD1 identical over 7 bases. Germline CDR1 reads SGHAT; CDR2 reads FQNNGV. V shed 5 bases and J 4 bases; nucleotides not matched to a gene: 10. This CDR3 is built from 15 residues.